These 20 T cell receptor beta chains came from one sample sequenced in a study of shared clonotypes between healthy human individuals. Naive CD8 isolation took CD45RO-negative cells positively selected for CCR7 and excluded terminally differentiated effector memory CD45RA+ cells. The data were produced by immunoSEQ multiplex PCR, yet TCRdb's version contains in-frame clones alone and is incomplete. The sample carries more than 500,000 clones, around 96% recorded once. The source material was naive CD8+ T cells sorted from blood. The receptor set was obtained from a woman aged 25 to 39 in good health.

The rearrangement joins TRBV27 to TRBJ2-2; D gene ambiguous. This CDR3 has 11 residues. V lost 7 bases and J lost 5, with 5 bases in between. Germline V gene lookup returns CDR1 MNHEY and CDR2 SMNVEV (reference sequence). CDR3 loop: CASTATGELFF. The CDR3 DNA follows: TGTGCCAGCACCGCTACCGGGGAGCTGTTTTTT.

The chain joins TRBV7-7 to TRBJ2-7; D may be TRBD2 (5 bases). CDR1 SSHAT and CDR2 FNYEAQ come from the germline V gene (reference sequence). Trimming shortened V by 5 bases and J by 3 bases, and 11 bases separated the two germline ends. The CDR3 has 13 residues. CDR3 in amino acids: CASSAGINYEQYF. In DNA form, the CDR3 reads TGTGCCAGCAGCGCCGGGATAAACTACGAGCAGTACTTC.

The chain uses TRBV7-9 and TRBJ1-3, with 9 bases identical to TRBD1. Germline V gene lookup returns CDR1 SEHNR and CDR2 FQNEAQ (reference sequence). V lost 3 bases, J lost 4 bases, and 1 base stayed unmatched. The CDR3 loop spans 14 amino acids. The CDR3 is CASSLGQGGNTIYF. CDR3 nucleotide sequence: TGTGCCAGCAGCTTGGGACAGGGAGGAAACACCATATATTTT.

This chain uses TRBV18 with TRBJ2-7, with D possibly matching TRBD1 (5 bases). The CDR3 is 13 residues long. CDR1 and CDR2 from the germline V gene are KGHSH and LQKENI. V dropped 5 bases and J dropped 3 bases, with 11 bases sitting between them. DNA for the CDR3: TGTGCCAGCTCAGCCCCCGGACACTACGAGCAGTACTTC. This translates into CASSAPGHYEQYF.

The chain joins TRBV27 to TRBJ2-5, with D maybe TRBD2 (6 bases). Germline loops: CDR1 MNHEY, CDR2 SMNVEV (reference sequence). The V gene lost 1 base and the J gene lost 4 bases, with 19 bases spanning the gap. The CDR3 length is 17 residues. CDR3 nucleotides: TGTGCCAGCAGTTTATTATCCGGGAGCGAAGAAAGAGAGACCCAGTACTTC. This codes for CASSLLSGSEERETQYF.

The chain couples TRBV5-8 to TRBJ1-5, with 7 bases aligning to TRBD1. The V and J ends lost 3 bases and 0 bases, in that order; junction bases with no gene match: 3. Germline loops: CDR1 SGHTS, CDR2 YDEGEE. CDR3 length: 15 residues. CDR3 protein: CASSSGQNSNQPQHF. The CDR3 DNA is TGTGCCAGCAGCTCGGGACAGAATAGCAATCAGCCCCAGCATTTT.

The V call is TRBV10-3, the J call TRBJ2-7; D gene uncertain. V dropped 6 bases and J dropped 0 bases, with 12 bases sitting between them. Germline assignment: CDR1 ENHRY and CDR2 SYGVKD. This CDR3 contains 14 residues. This chain's CDR3 is CAIRELGSSYEQYF. Here the CDR3 DNA reads TGTGCCATCAGAGAACTGGGGTCCTCCTACGAGCAGTACTTC.

V and J are TRBV29-1 and TRBJ2-2; 14 nucleotides line up with TRBD2. This CDR3 region has 17 residues. Germline V gene lookup returns CDR1 SQVTM and CDR2 ANQGSEA. The junction had 5 bases not matched to a gene; V was cut back by 0 bases and J by 5 bases. Written as DNA, the CDR3 is TGCAGCGTTGAAGACGGGACTAGCGGGAGCTTGACCGGGGAGCTGTTTTTT. Amino acids: CSVEDGTSGSLTGELFF.

The V call is TRBV4-1, the J call TRBJ2-5; D is unclear. Trimming removed 4 bases at V and 5 bases at J, with 11 bases between. Germline-derived CDR1 and CDR2 are MGHRA and YSYEKL. CDR3 length: 13 residues. The CDR3 nucleotides are TGCGCCAGCAGCCTTGACTCAGAGGAGACCCAGTACTTC. It specifies CASSLDSEETQYF.

V and J are TRBV30 and TRBJ2-7; TRBD2 matches 7 bases. Germline V gene sequence: CDR1 GTSNPN, CDR2 SVGIG (reference sequence). V lost 1 base, J lost 4 bases, and 13 bases stayed unmatched. CDR3 size: 16 residues. In DNA form, the CDR3 reads TGTGCCTGGAGTGCCGCCGGGACTATACTAATGTACGAGCAGTACTTC. This gives the protein CAWSAAGTILMYEQYF.

The chain uses TRBV10-3 and TRBJ2-7; 12 positions agree with TRBD2. CDR1 is ENHRY, CDR2 SYGVKD, per germline. This CDR3 region has 14 residues. V lost 4 bases, J lost 3 bases, and 1 base stayed unmatched. CDR3 residues: CAISGTSGNYEQYF. CDR3 DNA: TGTGCCATCAGTGGGACTAGCGGGAACTACGAGCAGTACTTC.

This chain links TRBV7-8 with TRBJ2-7; perhaps D is TRBD1 or TRBD2 (5 bases each). CDR1 and CDR2 (germline): SGHVS, FQNEAQ. The CDR3 covers 14 residues. V gave up 4 bases and J gave up 4 bases, with 14 bases separating them. The CDR3 loop is CASSSYGAEYEQYF. In DNA form, the CDR3 reads TGTGCCAGCAGCTCCTACGGGGCGGAATACGAGCAGTACTTC.

The chain recombines TRBV9 with TRBJ1-2; possible D gene TRBD1, 6 bases. V gave up 3 bases and J gave up 5 bases, with 14 bases separating them. The CDR3 covers 14 residues. Per the germline V gene, CDR1 is SGDLS and CDR2 is YYNGEE. The CDR3 nucleotides are TGTGCCAGCAGCGCCCAACAGGGAGCTTATGGCTACACCTTC. It codes for CASSAQQGAYGYTF. Full variable domain (outside the CDR3, taken from reference TRBV9 and TRBJ1-2): DSGVTQTPKHLITATGQRVTLRCSPRSGDLSVYWYQQSLDQGLQFLIQYYNGEERAKGNILERFSAQQFPDLHSELNLSSLELGDSALYFCASSAQQGAYGYTFGSGTRLTVV.

This rearrangement joins TRBV5-8 to TRBJ1-2; D may be TRBD1 (5 bases). Germline-derived CDR1 and CDR2 are SGHTS and YDEGEE. The CDR3 totals 15 residues. The germline V and J ends were trimmed by 1 base and 3 bases, with 13 bases remaining between them. The CDR3 sequence: CASSLKGDRDYGYTF. The DNA of the CDR3 is TGTGCCAGCAGCTTGAAAGGGGATAGGGACTATGGCTACACCTTC.

The rearrangement links TRBV28 to TRBJ2-7; 14 bases are a match to TRBD2. Germline V gene data show CDR1 as MDHEN and CDR2 as SYDVKM. Germline trimming cut 11 bases from V and 3 bases from J; bases unmatched to any gene: 6. This CDR3 has 14 residues. The CDR3 loop reads CAAGLAGENYEQYF. The CDR3 nucleotides are TGTGCCGCGGGACTAGCGGGAGAGAACTACGAGCAGTACTTC.

The rearrangement joins TRBV28 to TRBJ2-7; D is ambiguous. CDR1 is MDHEN, CDR2 SYDVKM, per germline. CDR3 length: 16 residues. The V and J ends lost 5 bases and 0 bases respectively, with 17 bases between them. This CDR3 reads CASSLDLNVSSYEQYF. The CDR3 coding sequence is TGTGCCAGCAGTCTGGACCTCAACGTTAGCTCCTACGAGCAGTACTTC.

The gene calls are TRBV5-1 and TRBJ2-7; D ambiguous. Germline assignment: CDR1 SGHRS and CDR2 YFSETQ. The CDR3 totals 13 residues. Trimming cost V 2 bases and J 3 bases, with 9 bases left between them. Here the CDR3 reads CASSLTENYEQYF. CDR3 sequence (DNA): TGCGCCAGCAGCTTAACGGAAAACTACGAGCAGTACTTC.

V and J are TRBV7-2 and TRBJ2-3; 11 bases are shared with TRBD2. This CDR3 is 18 amino acids long. With 3 bases clipped from V and 6 bases from J, the junction kept 14 bases outside the gene matches. Per germline, CDR1 SGHTA and CDR2 FQGNSA. In nucleotides, the CDR3 is TGTGCCAGCAGCTTGGCCGGGATTGGGACTAGCGGAATGGATACGCAGTATTTT. The encoded protein is CASSLAGIGTSGMDTQYF.

This clone was seen just once. The chain is built from TRBV7-3 and TRBJ2-2, with D unclear. Germline values: CDR1 SGHTA, CDR2 FQGTGA. Trimming took off 0 bases at V and 6 bases at J, with 5 bases between the two ends. This CDR3 has 13 residues. This CDR3 is CASSLTVPGELFF. As DNA, the CDR3 is TGTGCCAGCAGCTTAACTGTACCCGGGGAGCTGTTTTTT.

CDR3 sequence: CASTYYEQYF. The CDR3 DNA reads TGCGCCAGCACTTACTACGAGCAGTACTTC. The V call is TRBV5-1, the J call TRBJ2-7, with unresolved D. Germline CDR1 and CDR2: SGHRS and YFSETQ. V was cut by 6 bases and J by 3 bases, with 4 bases left in between. This CDR3 comprises 10 residues.